The text below deals with one T cell receptor (beta chain). This record comes from a study of T cell responses to AZD1222 COVID-19 vaccine. TCRdb's table, derived via immunoSEQ multiplex PCR, lists solely in-frame clones and lacks some. The sample shows approximately 150,000 clones, 85% to 95% of them seen only once. The TCR originated in an adult in good health. The source material was peripheral blood, sampled on day 0 of AZD1222 vaccination.

The CDR3 region has the DNA TGTGCCTGGAGCCCGGGGACAGCTAACGGGGAGCTGTTTTTT. This encodes CAWSPGTANGELFF. This chain connects TRBV30 to TRBJ2-2, with TRBD1 matching over 7 bases. Germline trimming cut 3 bases from V and 7 bases from J; bases unmatched to any gene: 8. The CDR3 spans 14 residues. Germline CDR1 is GTSNPN and CDR2 is SVGIG (reference sequence).